This T cell receptor (beta chain) is drawn from a study of CD8 T cells in ankylosing spondylitis. Trimming shortened V by 4 bases and J by 3 bases, and 16 bases separated the two germline ends. Germline V gene lookup returns CDR1 SGDLS and CDR2 YYNGEE. The CDR3 extends over 15 amino acids. TCRdb reprocessed the 5' RACE reads with MiXCR, giving one entry per CDR3 protein. The sample lists some 130,000 distinct CDR3 sequences; around 6.6% were seen once. This clonotype was seen ten or more times. The clonotype comes from a female donor with ankylosing spondylitis or in good health (not recorded which). The sample taken for sequencing was blood, either unsorted or a sorted T cell fraction (not recorded which). The chain carries TRBV9 and TRBJ2-5, with a possible D match to TRBD2 (6 bases). This CDR3 reads CASSPTLATEETQYF. For the CDR3, the DNA is TGTGCCAGCAGCCCGACGCTAGCGACCGAAGAGACCCAGTACTTC.